This TCR beta chain originates from a study of blood T cell repertoires in COVID-19. Study in general: Whether acute or convalescent, the COVID-19 samples came from the United States, Italy and Spain. T cells, B-cell-depleted T cells, or PBMCs provided the cDNA or gDNA that served as material.

Original processing methods: Amplified reference gene primers provided the basis for estimating nucleated cell counts. The table came from immunoSEQ multiplex PCR; TCRdb's copy has only in-frame clones and leaves some out. D and trimming come from the DNA, and the V and J calls and clone size come from that table. Here the sample spans about 64,000 clones, roughly 90% being singletons. The CDR3 has 15 residues. Trimming took 5 bases from V and 0 from J; bases not matched to a gene: 5. The germline V gene encodes CDR1 MDHEN and CDR2 SYDVKM. The chain combines TRBV28 with TRBJ2-3, with 7 bases lining up with TRBD2. The sample was peripheral blood. The source of this sequence is a human donor in a cohort sampled during active COVID-19. The CDR3 here is CASSASGKSTDTQYF. The CDR3 DNA follows: TGTGCCAGCAGTGCGAGCGGGAAAAGCACAGATACGCAGTATTTT.